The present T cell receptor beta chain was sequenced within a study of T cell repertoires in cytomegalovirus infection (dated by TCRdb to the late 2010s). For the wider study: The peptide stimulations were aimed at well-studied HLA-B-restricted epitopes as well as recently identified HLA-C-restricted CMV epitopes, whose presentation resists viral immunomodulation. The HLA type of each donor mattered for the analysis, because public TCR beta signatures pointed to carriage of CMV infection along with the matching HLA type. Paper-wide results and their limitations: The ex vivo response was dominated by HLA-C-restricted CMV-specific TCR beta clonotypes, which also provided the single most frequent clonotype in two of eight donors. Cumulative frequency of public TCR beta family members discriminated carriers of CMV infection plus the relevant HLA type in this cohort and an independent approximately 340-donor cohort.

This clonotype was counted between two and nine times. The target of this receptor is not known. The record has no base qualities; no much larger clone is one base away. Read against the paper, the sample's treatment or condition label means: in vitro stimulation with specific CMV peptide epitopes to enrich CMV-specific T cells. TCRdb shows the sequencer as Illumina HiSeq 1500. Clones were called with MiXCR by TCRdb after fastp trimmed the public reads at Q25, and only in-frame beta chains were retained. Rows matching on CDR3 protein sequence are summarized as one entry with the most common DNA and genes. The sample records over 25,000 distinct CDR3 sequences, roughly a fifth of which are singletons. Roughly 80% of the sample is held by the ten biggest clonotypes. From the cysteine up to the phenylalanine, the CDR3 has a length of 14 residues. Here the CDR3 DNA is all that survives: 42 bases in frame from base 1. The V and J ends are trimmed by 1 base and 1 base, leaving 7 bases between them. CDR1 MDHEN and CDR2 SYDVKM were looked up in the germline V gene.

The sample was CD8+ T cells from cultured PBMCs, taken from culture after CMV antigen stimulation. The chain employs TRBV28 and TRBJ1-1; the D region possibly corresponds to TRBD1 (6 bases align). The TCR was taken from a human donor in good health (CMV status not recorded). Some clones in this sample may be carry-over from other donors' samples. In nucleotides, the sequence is TGTGCCAGCAGTTTATCAGGGGAGAACACTGAAGCTTTCTTT. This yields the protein CASSLSGENTEAFF.